These T cell receptor beta chains were read from a single sample in a study of blood T cells in healthy people across ages. One entry per CDR3 protein, called by TCRdb with MiXCR from the 5' RACE reads. This sample has around 1,500,000 distinct CDR3 sequences, with approximately 30% found just once. Sample: blood. These receptors were obtained from a woman aged 25 to 39 in good health. CDR3s include the opening cysteine and the closing phenylalanine or tryptophan.

TRBJ2-3 | TRBV7-6 | CASSPSPGQSLDTQYF
TRBJ2-5 | TRBV7-9 | CASSVGGGGKTQYF
TRBJ1-5 | TRBV12-3/TRBV12-4 | CAEFPMGAQPQHF
TRBJ2-3 | TRBV5-1 | CASSSGGDTQYF
TRBJ1-2 | TRBV4-3 | CASSQGQGSVSYGYTF
TRBJ1-6 | TRBV15 | CATSRAGGLMNSPLHF
TRBJ2-3 | TRBV7-2 | CASSSGQSTDTLYF
TRBJ2-5 | TRBV27 | CATKNRLASETQYF
TRBJ1-2 | TRBV7-8 | CASSLTPEGYGYTF
TRBJ2-1 | TRBV28 | CASRKSSGGGYEQFF
TRBJ1-1 | TRBV4-2 | CASSGQVNTEAFF
TRBJ2-7 | TRBV6-1 | CASTGTSYEQYF
TRBJ2-1 | TRBV6-2/TRBV6-3 | CAGSPPEFF
- | TRBV5-1 | CASSLTLAGATDEQYF
TRBJ2-2 | TRBV7-3 | CASSATGLGAGELFF
- | TRBV7-7 | CASSSNPVSYNEQYF
TRBJ2-1 | TRBV27 | CASSGLRTGTYNEQFF
TRBJ2-5 | TRBV5-1 | CASSFTRGTSQETQYF
TRBJ2-7 | TRBV12-3/TRBV12-4 | CASRPRLAGAGGGEQYF
TRBJ2-5 | TRBV12-3/TRBV12-4 | CASSRGTSGRGAQETQYF
TRBJ2-5 | TRBV7-2 | CVSSGGLGTPNEQYF
TRBJ2-3 | TRBV28 | CAITKSGVPDTQYF
TRBJ1-1 | TRBV12-3/TRBV12-4 | CAGTGGGAEAFF
TRBJ2-6 | TRBV27 | CASSSVGTGAGGANVLTF
TRBJ1-5 | TRBV20-1 | CSASWGGRKPQHF
TRBJ2-3 | TRBV3-1 | CAEKGSPDTSTDTQYF
TRBJ1-2 | TRBV6-2/TRBV6-3 | CASTTGVGYTF
TRBJ2-3 | TRBV6-6 | CASTPTRTLSTDTQYF
TRBJ2-1 | TRBV6-2/TRBV6-3 | CASSYVRASVYEQFF
TRBJ1-6 | TRBV5-1 | CASGLGDNSPLHF
TRBJ2-5 | TRBV2 | CASSEATGYEETQYF
- | TRBV2 | CASSDEVSGQGMKTQYF
TRBJ2-5 | TRBV12-3/TRBV12-4 | CASRKLGPLQETQYF
TRBJ2-7 | TRBV4-1 | CASSQGNRVLAGARNPYEQYF
TRBJ1-2 | TRBV5-1 | CASSGQQNGYTF
TRBJ2-1 | TRBV5-6 | CASSALAGGREQFF
TRBJ2-5 | TRBV5-1 | CASSLGPGANQETQYF
TRBJ1-5 | TRBV20-1 | CSARESPYSNQPQHF
TRBJ2-5 | TRBV5-6 | CASSLGLAGGTETQYF
TRBJ1-1 | TRBV7-8 | CASGFEGATEAFF
TRBJ2-5 | TRBV2 | CATRRQYQEPQYF
TRBJ1-1 | TRBV24-1 | CATSDPRLPEAFF
- | TRBV12-3/TRBV12-4 | CASSPGGGRHEQYF
TRBJ2-3 | TRBV25-1 | CASIAGEDTQYF
TRBJ1-1 | TRBV10-2 | CASSVSLTLTEAFF
TRBJ2-3 | TRBV24-1 | CAFLTGTRCADTQYF
TRBJ1-2 | TRBV15 | CATSRDNSRVYGYTF
TRBJ1-5 | TRBV12-3/TRBV12-4 | CASTRNSNQPQHF
TRBJ2-7 | TRBV7-3 | CASSPRGGPEQYF
TRBJ2-1 | TRBV25-1 | CASSVGSLNEQFF
TRBJ2-1 | TRBV20-1 | CSARRGDGSSYNEQFF
TRBJ1-4 | TRBV6-6 | CASGGAGANEKLFF
TRBJ2-1 | TRBV20-1 | CSAGGSSYNGQFF
TRBJ1-2 | TRBV20-1 | CSAEGVGQGIYGYTF
TRBJ2-7 | TRBV27 | CASSSTGLGESYEQYF
TRBJ2-1 | TRBV10-3 | CAISSEVYNEQFF
TRBJ2-7 | TRBV7-9 | CASSIAGFNEQYF
TRBJ2-1 | TRBV3-1 | CASSQERALAGRNEQFF
TRBJ2-1 | TRBV7-9 | CASSHPPDRDYNEQFF
TRBJ1-1 | TRBV10-2 | CASSDGTGGLNTEAFF